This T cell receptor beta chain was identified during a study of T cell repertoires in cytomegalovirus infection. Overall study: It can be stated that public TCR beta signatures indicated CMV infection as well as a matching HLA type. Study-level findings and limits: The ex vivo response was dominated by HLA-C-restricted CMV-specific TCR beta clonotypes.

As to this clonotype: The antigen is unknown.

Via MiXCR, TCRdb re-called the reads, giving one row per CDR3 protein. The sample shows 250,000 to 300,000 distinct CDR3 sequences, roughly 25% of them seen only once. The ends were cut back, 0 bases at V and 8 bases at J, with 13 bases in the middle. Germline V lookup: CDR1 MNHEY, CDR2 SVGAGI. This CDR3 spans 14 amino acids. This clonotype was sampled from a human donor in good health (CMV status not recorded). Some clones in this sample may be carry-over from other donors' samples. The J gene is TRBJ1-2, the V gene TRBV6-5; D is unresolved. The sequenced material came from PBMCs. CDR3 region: CASSYSSGLGGYTF. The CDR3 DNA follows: TGTGCCAGCAGTTACTCCAGCGGCTTAGGAGGCTACACCTTC.